The clone carrying this T cell receptor beta chain appeared a few times. Its cognate antigen is unknown. The record originates from a study of cytomegalovirus exposure and HLA in healthy donors. Study observations and caveats: Later on, an analysis found that several of the most significant clusters appeared to be linked to common viral pathogens, which included parvovirus B19. Most TCR sequences were uncommon, yet certain public TCRs appeared in many donors. In a later analysis, DRB1 alleles had the most associated TCRs; HLA-C alleles the fewest. Among CMV-associated TCR beta chains, most appeared HLA-restricted in a later analysis.

The V end lost 4 bases, the J end lost 4 bases, and 14 bases lay between the germline ends. The CDR3 sequence is 14 residues long. The V gene's germline CDR1 is SGHRS and CDR2 YFSETQ. Researchers ran the PCR with 60 Vbeta and 13 Jbeta primers. Assay used: immunoSEQ multiplex PCR; TCRdb lists only in-frame clones, some missing. The sample has under 200,000 clones; roughly three quarters are singletons. The chain links TRBV5-1 to TRBJ1-2; D is possibly TRBD1 (5 bases). The TCR was taken from a woman in her thirties or forties in good health and CMV-seropositive. Sequencing was carried out using PBMCs. CDR3 protein: CASSGDTGSYGYTF. The CDR3 DNA sequence: TGCGCCAGCAGCGGAGATACAGGTAGCTATGGCTACACCTTC.